A single sample gave rise to the 26 T cell receptor beta chains below, sequenced in a study of T cells in Graves' hyperthyroidism and ophthalmopathy. Amplified TCR beta CDR3 regions derived from RNA transcripts. With the HTBI primer set, the TCR CDR3 went through a first round of RT-PCR. Via MiXCR, TCRdb re-called the multiplex PCR reads, giving one row per CDR3 protein. The profile shows approximately 710,000 distinct CDR3 sequences, 17% of them singletons. The sequenced sample consisted of blood. The receptors here all came from a man aged 50 to 59 with Graves' hyperthyroidism.

This clonotype was counted ten times or more. The CDR3 protein is CASSEGWVGATNEKLFF. For the CDR3, the DNA is TGTGCCAGCAGTGAAGGTTGGGTTGGAGCAACTAATGAAAAACTGTTTTTT. The V and J genes are TRBV6-1 and TRBJ1-4; D ambiguous. The CDR3 covers 17 residues. V was trimmed by 1 base and J by 0 bases, leaving 12 bases between them. Germline V gives CDR1 MNHNS, CDR2 SASEGT.

Turning to this clonotype: Sequence at one end of the junction differs from germline and may be a read error. The chain links TRBV6-2 or TRBV6-3 to TRBJ2-1; TRBD1 matches at 7 bases. CDR1 and CDR2 from the germline V gene are MNHEY and SVGEGT. CDR3 length equals 14 residues. CDR3 protein: CTSTPGQPYNEQFF. The CDR3, as DNA: TGTACCAGCACTCCGGGACAGCCGTACAATGAGCAGTTCTTC.

Remarks on this clonotype: No conserved phenylalanine or tryptophan ends this CDR3, so it is likely a read error. The V call is TRBV11-3, the J call TRBJ1-1, with D possibly matching TRBD1 (6 bases). Germline CDR1 is SGHNT and CDR2 is YENEEA. The length of the CDR3 is 16 residues. V was cut by 5 bases and J by 1 base, with 17 bases left in between. CDR3 region: CASSVRWTARNTEAFS. CDR3 coding DNA: TGTGCCAGCAGCGTAAGATGGACAGCACGGAACACTGAAGCTTTCTCT.

This clonotype was detected only a few times. The chain employs TRBV18 and TRBJ2-3, with 10 bases matching TRBD1. V was pared by 3 bases and J by 6 bases, with 12 bases of the junction left unmatched. Germline CDR1 is KGHSH and CDR2 is LQKENI. This CDR3 is 17 amino acids long. The CDR3 DNA follows: TGTGCCAGCTCACCGCTATGGGGACAGGGGCTGACGGATACGCAGTATTTT. It codes for CASSPLWGQGLTDTQYF.

This clonotype was detected many times. The chain joins TRBV28 to TRBJ1-5, with 9 bases matching TRBD1. This CDR3 has 16 amino acids. Trimming cost V 4 bases and J 6 bases; bases outside gene matches: 10. Germline lookup yields CDR1 MDHEN and CDR2 SYDVKM. CDR3: CASSSATGGMPQPQHF. The CDR3, as DNA: TGTGCCAGCAGTTCCGCGACAGGGGGTATGCCTCAGCCCCAGCATTTT.

This clonotype has only a few counts. V is TRBV7-2 and J is TRBJ2-7, with 13 nucleotides matching TRBD2. The CDR3 covers 17 residues. Germline trimming cut 4 bases from V and 2 bases from J; bases unmatched to any gene: 8. Germline CDR1 SGHTA, CDR2 FQGNSA. CDR3: CASSSFGTSGTPYEQYF. In DNA, the CDR3 is TGTGCCAGCAGCTCATTCGGGACTAGCGGGACACCCTACGAGCAGTACTTC.

The genes are TRBV27 and TRBJ2-3, with 9 bases aligning to TRBD1. J gave up 5 bases and V 6 bases, and 9 bases lay outside the gene matches. In germline, CDR1 is MNHEY, CDR2 SMNVEV (reference sequence). The CDR3 runs to 15 residues. In nucleotides, the CDR3 is TGTGCCAGCAGCATGATTTGGACAGGGGAAGATACGCAGTATTTT. This codes for CASSMIWTGEDTQYF.

The rearrangement uses TRBV20-1 and TRBJ2-7, with 7 bases identical to TRBD2. The germline V gene encodes CDR1 DFQATT and CDR2 SNEGSKA (reference sequence). Trimming cost V 3 bases and J 2 bases; bases outside gene matches: 7. This CDR3 region has 14 residues. The CDR3 coding sequence is TGCAGTGCTAGGCTACCGGGAGGTCCCTACGAGCAGTACTTC. Amino acids: CSARLPGGPYEQYF.

This clonotype was detected a few times. The chain recombines TRBV7-3 with TRBJ2-1; D is perhaps TRBD2 (5 bases). The CDR3 contains 15 residues. Germline loops: CDR1 SGHTA, CDR2 FQGTGA. V dropped 5 bases and J dropped 5 bases, with 16 bases sitting between them. In nucleotides, the CDR3 is TGTGCCAGCAGCGAAGAGGGAGAGGGCCACAATGAGCAGTTCTTC. It encodes CASSEEGEGHNEQFF.

Ten or more counts support this clonotype. The chain employs TRBV9 and TRBJ1-5; 9 positions match TRBD1. Germline V gene data show CDR1 as SGDLS and CDR2 as YYNGEE. J was trimmed by 6 bases and V by 4 bases; bases with no gene match: 8. The CDR3 contains 15 residues. The CDR3 DNA follows: TGTGCCAGCAGCCCCGGGACAGGGCCATTTCAGCCCCAGCATTTT. This codes for CASSPGTGPFQPQHF.

This clonotype occurred many times. As DNA, the CDR3 is TGTGCCAGCAGCTCTCCGGGACAGGGGATCCCTGGGGCCAACGTCCTGACTTTC. It specifies CASSSPGQGIPGANVLTF. The V call is TRBV27, the J call TRBJ2-6; 10 nucleotides match TRBD1. The J segment lost 2 bases and the V segment lost 6 bases, leaving 10 bases of the junction unmatched. The CDR3 has 18 residues. Germline CDR1 reads MNHEY; CDR2 reads SMNVEV (reference sequence).

V is TRBV20-1 and J is TRBJ1-4; D call uncertain. There are 13 residues in the CDR3. Germline-derived CDR1 and CDR2 are DFQATT and SNEGSKA (reference sequence). V shed 6 bases and J shed 4 bases, with 12 bases lying between them. The CDR3 sequence is CSAPNRINEKLFF. DNA of the CDR3: TGCAGTGCGCCGAACCGGATTAATGAAAAACTGTTTTTT.

Ten or more counts support this clonotype. The chain has TRBV20-1 and TRBJ1-1; no clear D gene. Germline CDR1 is DFQATT and CDR2 is SNEGSKA (reference sequence). Trimming removed 2 bases at V and 1 base at J, with 5 bases between. CDR3 length equals 12 residues. The CDR3 nucleotides are TGCAGTGCTAGACAGAGGAACACTGAAGCTTTCTTT. Its protein product is CSARQRNTEAFF.

In its sample, this clonotype was seen many times. The V call is TRBV28, the J call TRBJ1-4; D is ambiguous. CDR1 MDHEN and CDR2 SYDVKM come from the germline V gene. The CDR3 sequence is 14 residues long. Trimming shortened V by 5 bases and J by 2 bases, and 9 bases separated the two germline ends. The CDR3 reads CASSPRATNEKLFF. The CDR3 DNA reads TGTGCCAGCAGTCCCCGGGCGACTAATGAAAAACTGTTTTTT.

In DNA, the CDR3 is TGCAGTGCTCCTCCGGGGAACACCGGGGAGCTGTTTTTT. Translated, it gives CSAPPGNTGELFF. V is TRBV20-1 and J is TRBJ2-2; D gene unclear. Deletions cut 5 bases from V and 1 base from J, with 8 bases between. The CDR3 totals 13 residues. Germline CDR1 reads DFQATT; CDR2 reads SNEGSKA (reference sequence).

This clonotype was detected many times. The gene calls are TRBV15 and TRBJ2-5; D remains unclear. The CDR3 spans 15 residues. Germline lookup yields CDR1 LNHNV and CDR2 YYDKDF (reference sequence). V lost 4 bases and J lost 1, with 13 bases in between. In DNA form, the CDR3 reads TGTGCCACCAGCATGCCCGGCCTTAGCCAAGAGACCCAGTACTTC. It yields the protein CATSMPGLSQETQYF.

This clonotype was picked up many times. This chain links TRBV5-1 with TRBJ2-2; possible D gene TRBD2, 6 bases. The CDR3 covers 16 residues. V gave up 3 bases and J gave up 1 base, with 13 bases separating them. The V gene's germline CDR1 is SGHRS and CDR2 YFSETQ. In DNA, the CDR3 is TGCGCCAGCAGCTGGACCGGGACTCAGAACACCGGGGAGCTGTTTTTT. This gives the protein CASSWTGTQNTGELFF.

This CDR3 is CSVNLSKNIQYF. DNA for the CDR3: TGCAGCGTTAACCTGTCCAAAAACATTCAGTACTTC. This chain links TRBV29-1 with TRBJ2-4, with D uncertain. V lost 5 bases and J 2 bases, leaving 7 bases between the germline ends. The CDR3 has 12 residues. The germline V gene has CDR1 SQVTM and CDR2 ANQGSEA. Supplemented by reference TRBV29-1 and TRBJ2-4, the full variable domain reads SAVISQKPSRDICQRGTSLTIQCQVDSQVTMMFWYRQQPGQSLTLIATANQGSEATYESGFVIDKFPISRPNLTFSTLTVSNMSPEDSSIYLCSVNLSKNIQYFGAGTRLSVL.

The CDR3 nucleotides read TGTGCCAGCTCACCACCGATGAGCTCCTACAATGAGCAGTTCTTC. This encodes CASSPPMSSYNEQFF. The chain carries TRBV18 and TRBJ2-1; no clear D. CDR3 length equals 15 residues. In germline, CDR1 is KGHSH, CDR2 LQKENI. V was pared by 0 bases and J by 0 bases, with 6 bases between.

This clonotype was seen a few times. The rearrangement links TRBV28 to TRBJ1-5; possibly TRBD1 for D (6 bases). The CDR3 sequence is 12 residues long. Germline V gives CDR1 MDHEN, CDR2 SYDVKM. V was cut by 4 bases and J by 8 bases, with 9 bases left in between. CDR3 sequence reads: CASSSGQKPQHF. CDR3 bases: TGTGCCAGCAGTTCCGGACAGAAGCCCCAGCATTTT.

The V call is TRBV12-3 or TRBV12-4, the J call TRBJ2-7, with D perhaps matching TRBD2 (5 bases). CDR3 length: 12 amino acids. Deletions cut 5 bases from V and 7 bases from J, with 12 bases between. The CDR3 nucleotides are TGTGCCAGCAGTCCGGGGAGTGGGGAGCAGTACTTC. As protein: CASSPGSGEQYF.

This clonotype was seen a handful of times. CDR3 DNA: TGTGCCAGCAGTTATGGTGGGTACAATGAGCAGTTCTTC. Amino acids: CASSYGGYNEQFF. V usage is TRBV6-5 and J usage is TRBJ2-1; D call uncertain. This CDR3 has 13 residues. V was pared by 3 bases and J by 4 bases, with 7 bases between. Per germline, CDR1 MNHEY and CDR2 SVGAGI.

This clonotype was picked up many times. The rearrangement uses TRBV27 and TRBJ2-7; 7 bases line up with TRBD2. The germline CDR1 and CDR2 sequences are MNHEY and SMNVEV (reference sequence). The CDR3 is 12 amino acids. The V and J ends lost 7 bases and 6 bases, in that order; junction bases with no gene match: 6. CDR3 sequence reads: CASTHGGSEQYF. CDR3 nucleotide sequence: TGTGCCAGCACCCACGGGGGGTCCGAGCAGTACTTC.

This clonotype was counted ten times or more. The V call is TRBV19, the J call TRBJ1-1, with D perhaps matching TRBD1 (6 bases). In germline, CDR1 is LNHDA, CDR2 SQIVND (reference sequence). This CDR3 is 16 amino acids long. Trimming left V 1 base short and J 5 bases short, with 17 bases between. The CDR3 region is CASSIVFEGEATEAFF. The CDR3 coding sequence is TGTGCCAGTAGTATAGTGTTCGAGGGGGAGGCTACTGAAGCTTTCTTT.

This clonotype was seen many times. The gene calls are TRBV9 and TRBJ2-1; 7 bases agree with TRBD2. This CDR3 has 15 amino acids. CDR1 and CDR2 (germline): SGDLS, YYNGEE. The V gene end was trimmed by 0 bases and the J gene end by 4 bases; junction bases not matched to a gene: 4. The CDR3 is CASSVGDYLYNEQFF. As DNA, the CDR3 is TGTGCCAGCAGCGTAGGGGACTACCTATACAATGAGCAGTTCTTC.

As for this clonotype: This may come from a read error, since a much larger clone is one base off. The chain carries TRBV18 and TRBJ1-1; D is perhaps TRBD1 (6 bases). This CDR3 is built from 16 residues. The germline CDR1 and CDR2 sequences are KGHSH and LQKENI. V was trimmed by 2 bases and J by 4 bases, leaving 17 bases between them. Written as DNA, the CDR3 is TGTGCCAGCTCACCAGGACAGACCGGGAGCGGCACTGAAGCTTTCTTT. Protein: CASSPGQTGSGTEAFF.